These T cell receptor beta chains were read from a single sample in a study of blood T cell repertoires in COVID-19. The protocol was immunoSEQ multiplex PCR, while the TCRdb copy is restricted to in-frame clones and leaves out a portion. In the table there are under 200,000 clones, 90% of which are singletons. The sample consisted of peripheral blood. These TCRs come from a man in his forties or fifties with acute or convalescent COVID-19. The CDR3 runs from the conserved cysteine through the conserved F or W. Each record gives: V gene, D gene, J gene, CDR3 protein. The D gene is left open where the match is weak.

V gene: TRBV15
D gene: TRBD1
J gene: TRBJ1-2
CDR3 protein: CATSARQGAIGYTF

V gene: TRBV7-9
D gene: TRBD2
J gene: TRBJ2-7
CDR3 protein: CASSLVPGGETFEQYF

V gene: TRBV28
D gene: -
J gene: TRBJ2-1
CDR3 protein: CASARTYNEQFF

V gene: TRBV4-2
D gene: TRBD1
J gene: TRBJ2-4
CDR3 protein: CASSQITGGPDKNIQYF

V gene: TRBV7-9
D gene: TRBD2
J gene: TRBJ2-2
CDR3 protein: CASSSLAGGYTGELFF

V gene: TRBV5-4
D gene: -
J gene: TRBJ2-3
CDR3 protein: CASSLGTVGTDTQYF

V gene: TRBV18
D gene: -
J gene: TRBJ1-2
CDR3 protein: CASSPRGVEGYTF

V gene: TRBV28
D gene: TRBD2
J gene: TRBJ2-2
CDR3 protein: CASSLGSPHSGSRTGELFF

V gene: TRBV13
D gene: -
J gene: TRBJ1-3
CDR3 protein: CASSLRGGSGNTIYF

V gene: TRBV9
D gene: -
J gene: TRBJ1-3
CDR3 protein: CASSPTGSSGNTIYF

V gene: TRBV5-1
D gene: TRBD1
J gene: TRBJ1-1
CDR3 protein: CASSGQGFRAFF

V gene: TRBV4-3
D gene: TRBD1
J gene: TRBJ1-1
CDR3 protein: CASSQTGGATEAFF

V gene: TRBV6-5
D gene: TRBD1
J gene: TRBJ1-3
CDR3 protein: CASSNTGGPGNTIYF

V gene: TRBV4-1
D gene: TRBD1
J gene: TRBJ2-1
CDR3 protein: CASSHMTGVNEQFF

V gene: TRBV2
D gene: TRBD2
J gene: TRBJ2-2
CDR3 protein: CASTPVRGGNTGELFF

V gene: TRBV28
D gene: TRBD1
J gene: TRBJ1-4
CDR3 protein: CASITRDRVVENEKLFF

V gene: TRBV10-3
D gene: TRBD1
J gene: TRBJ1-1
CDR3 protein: CAIGGGRNTEAFF

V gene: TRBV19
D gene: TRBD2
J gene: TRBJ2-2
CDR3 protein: CASSMGGGPPGELFF

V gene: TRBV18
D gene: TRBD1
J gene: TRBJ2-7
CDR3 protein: CASSQTQGQGSPYEQYF

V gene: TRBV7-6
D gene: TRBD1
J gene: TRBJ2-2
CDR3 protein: CASSLGTSGQGPNTGELFF

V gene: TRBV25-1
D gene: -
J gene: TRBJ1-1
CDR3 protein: CASSAGLMNTEAFF

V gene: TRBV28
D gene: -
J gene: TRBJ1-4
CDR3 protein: CASSHLQGMGEKLFF

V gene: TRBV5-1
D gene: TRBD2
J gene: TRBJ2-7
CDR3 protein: CASSPRASGSYEQYF

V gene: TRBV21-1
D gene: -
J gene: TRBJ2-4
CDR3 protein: CASSRGAGDKNIQYF

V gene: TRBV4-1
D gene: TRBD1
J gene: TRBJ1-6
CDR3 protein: CASSQDGSGGTSPLHF

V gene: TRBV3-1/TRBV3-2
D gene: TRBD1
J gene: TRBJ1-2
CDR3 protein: CASSQGGTGGIYF

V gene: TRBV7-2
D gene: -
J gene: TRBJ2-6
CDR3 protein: CASSLAGRSGANVLTF

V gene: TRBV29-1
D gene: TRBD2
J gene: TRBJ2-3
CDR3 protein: CSVGLAGGIGDTQYF

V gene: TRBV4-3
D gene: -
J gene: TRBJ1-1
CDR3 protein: CASSQGEGGAFF

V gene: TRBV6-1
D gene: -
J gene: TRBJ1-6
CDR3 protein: CASSESPRGRYSPLHF

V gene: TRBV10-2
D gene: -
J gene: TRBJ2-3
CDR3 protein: CASSASWDSPLTDTQYF

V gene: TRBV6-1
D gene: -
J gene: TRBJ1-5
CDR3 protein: CASSEAGNQPQHF

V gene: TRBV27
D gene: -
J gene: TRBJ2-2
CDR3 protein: CASSSGTRNTGELFF

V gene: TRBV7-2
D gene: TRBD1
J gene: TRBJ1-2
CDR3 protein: CASSLVAGQGAKGYTF

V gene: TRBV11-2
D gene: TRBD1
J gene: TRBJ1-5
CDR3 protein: CASSPDTGQGIQPQHF

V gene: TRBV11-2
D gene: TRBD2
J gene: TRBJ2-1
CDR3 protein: CASSLAGGNEQFF

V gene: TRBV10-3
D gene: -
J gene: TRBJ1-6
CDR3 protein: CAISDPGVGNSPLHF